The clone carrying this T cell receptor (beta chain) was recorded a few times. Its target is not known. This entry comes from a study of blood T cells in healthy people across ages. Study as a whole: The template switching approach captured approximately one barcoded beta molecule for every two T cells.

The second PCR ran 7 to 11 cycles with a sample-barcoded 5' primer and J-beta primers. TCRdb fed the 5' RACE reads into MiXCR, producing one record per CDR3 protein. In the table there are some 930,000 distinct CDR3 sequences, just under 30% of which are singletons. This CDR3 contains 18 residues. Germline V gene sequence: CDR1 MNHEY, CDR2 SVGEGT. V was cut by 6 bases and J by 0 bases, with 21 bases left in between. Overall study results and limits: Expanded clonotype changes were possibly confounded by unknown donor CMV status.

Every donor contributed about 10 milliliters of peripheral blood by blood draw. These data also featured in a second study, about T cells of mothers and their children.

The sequenced material came from blood. The clonotype was recovered from a woman aged 40 to 55 in good health. The chain uses TRBV6-2 or TRBV6-3 and TRBJ1-5; a weak D match, TRBD1 (5 bases). CDR3 amino acids: CASSHPLAGDYSNQPQHF. CDR3 nucleotide sequence: TGTGCCAGCAGCCACCCATTGGCGGGGGATTATAGCAATCAGCCCCAGCATTTT.